A single sample is the source of the 21 T cell receptor beta chains below, sequenced in a study of shared clonotypes between healthy human individuals. Assay used: immunoSEQ multiplex PCR; TCRdb lists only in-frame clones, some missing. The data show approximately 1,500,000 clones, with approximately 98% seen just once and roughly 0.42% held by the top ten. The sequencing sample was made of naive CD4+ T cells sorted from blood. Sample subset: CD45RA+ positively selected. Receptors were obtained from a man in his thirties or forties in good health.

The J gene is TRBJ2-7, the V gene TRBV10-1; 9 positions agree with TRBD1. This CDR3 contains 15 residues. The germline CDR1 and CDR2 sequences are WNHNN and SYGVQD (reference sequence). The junction had 5 bases not matched to a gene; V was cut back by 0 bases and J by 5 bases. The CDR3 nucleotides read TGCGCCAGCAGTGAGTCCGGGACAGGGCGCCACGAGCAGTACTTC. This gives the protein CASSESGTGRHEQYF.

The rearrangement links TRBV15 to TRBJ2-7; 8 bases are shared with TRBD1. The CDR3 extends over 18 amino acids. J gave up 2 bases and V 1 base, and 13 bases lay outside the gene matches. CDR1 LNHNV and CDR2 YYDKDF come from the germline V gene (reference sequence). CDR3 protein: CATSRGFGTGDYTYEQYF. The CDR3 coding sequence is TGTGCCACCAGCAGAGGTTTTGGGACAGGAGACTACACCTACGAGCAGTACTTC.

This chain joins TRBV5-1 and TRBJ2-3, with D possibly TRBD2 on 5 matching bases. The CDR3 contains 15 residues. In germline, CDR1 is SGHRS, CDR2 YFSETQ. The ends were cut back, 4 bases at V and 1 base at J, with 13 bases in the middle. CDR3 sequence: CASSPMTIRTDTQYF. DNA for the CDR3: TGCGCCAGCAGCCCCATGACTATTCGCACAGATACGCAGTATTTT.

The CDR3: CASSEALRQGGTQYF. As DNA, the CDR3 is TGTGCCAGCAGTGAAGCGCTTCGGCAGGGTGGGACCCAGTACTTC. The chain is built from TRBV6-1 and TRBJ2-5; a possible D gene is TRBD1 (5 bases). The germline V and J ends were trimmed by 0 bases and 7 bases, with 15 bases remaining between them. The CDR3 spans 15 residues. Germline V gene sequence: CDR1 MNHNS, CDR2 SASEGT.

The rearrangement joins TRBV4-1 to TRBJ2-1, with D hard to call. Germline CDR1 MGHRA, CDR2 YSYEKL. V was pared by 4 bases and J by 5 bases, with 12 bases between. This CDR3 has 14 residues. The CDR3 loop reads CASSRSDQNNEQFF. In nucleotides, the CDR3 is TGCGCCAGCAGCCGATCGGATCAAAACAATGAGCAGTTCTTC.

Only one count was recorded for this clone. This sequence joins TRBV5-4 and TRBJ2-3; TRBD2 might be the D (6 bases). V was cut by 4 bases and J by 4 bases, with 16 bases left in between. Germline CDR1 is SGHNT and CDR2 is YYREEE (reference sequence). CDR3 length equals 15 residues. CDR3 residues: CASSPGGKGSDTQYF. The DNA of the CDR3 is TGTGCCAGCAGCCCCGGGGGTAAGGGGTCAGATACGCAGTATTTT.

The chain combines TRBV5-4 with TRBJ2-3; the D call may be TRBD1 or TRBD2 (5 bases each). CDR1 is SGHNT and CDR2 is YYREEE in the germline V gene (reference sequence). With 4 bases removed from V and 4 bases from J, the gap between germline ends came to 13 bases. The CDR3 is 14 residues long. The CDR3 here is CASSPEGLSDTQYF. For the CDR3, the DNA is TGTGCCAGCAGCCCCGAGGGGCTCTCAGATACGCAGTATTTT.

The chain has TRBV27 and TRBJ1-2; D gene unclear. The CDR3 spans 13 residues. V lost 6 bases and J lost 4, with 12 bases in between. Germline V gene lookup returns CDR1 MNHEY and CDR2 SMNVEV (reference sequence). The CDR3 DNA follows: TGTGCCAGCAGCCCAAGCGTGGGCTATGGCTACACCTTC. It encodes CASSPSVGYGYTF.

On this clone itself: At one end, the junction sequence differs from germline, possibly due to a read error. This chain connects TRBV7-7 to TRBJ2-3; D gene uncertain. Germline CDR1 is SSHAT and CDR2 is FNYEAQ (reference sequence). This CDR3 comprises 13 residues. The CDR3: CASSLRPTDTQYF. The CDR3 DNA sequence: TGTGCTAGCAGCTTACGGCCGACAGATACGCAGTATTTT.

The chain links TRBV12-5 to TRBJ2-1, with 11 bases matching TRBD2. CDR1 is LGHNT and CDR2 is FRNRAP in the germline V gene. The CDR3 consists of 15 residues. The ends lost 6 bases at V and 10 bases at J; junction bases unmatched: 11. CDR3 DNA: TGTGCTAGTGGGACCGGGACTAGCGGCCGAGGGGAGCAGTTCTTC. Translation: CASGTGTSGRGEQFF.

The V and J genes are TRBV28 and TRBJ2-1, with D perhaps TRBD1 or TRBD2 (5 bases each). The V end lost 1 base, the J end lost 6 bases, and 16 bases lay between the germline ends. Germline-derived CDR1 and CDR2 are MDHEN and SYDVKM. The CDR3 has 16 residues. The CDR3 DNA reads as TGTGCCAGCAGTTTATTTCCTGGGACGGCGAGCAATGAGCAGTTCTTC. Protein sequence: CASSLFPGTASNEQFF.

The chain has TRBV11-2 and TRBJ1-1; 8 bases fit TRBD1. With V trimmed by 1 base and J by 11 bases, 9 bases remained unmatched. The CDR3 contains 14 residues. Germline V CDR1 and CDR2: SGHAT, FQNNGV. Here the CDR3 DNA reads TGTGCCAGCAGCTTAGTGAAAACTCGGGACAGGGCTTTCTTT. Protein: CASSLVKTRDRAFF.

V and J are TRBV2 and TRBJ2-6, with unresolved D. Germline CDR1 is SNHLY and CDR2 is FYNNEI. V lost 8 bases and J lost 2, with 16 bases in between. The CDR3 covers 16 residues. CDR3 amino acids: CASGLSRSPGANVLTF. In DNA, the CDR3 is TGTGCCAGCGGATTGAGTCGTTCCCCTGGGGCCAACGTCCTGACTTTC.

This chain links TRBV29-1 with TRBJ1-3; 9 bases agree with TRBD1. Germline V gene sequence: CDR1 SQVTM, CDR2 ANQGSEA. The CDR3 loop spans 13 amino acids. J gave up 4 bases and V 7 bases, and 5 bases lay outside the gene matches. Here the CDR3 DNA reads TGCAGCGCTTTACAGGGGGCCGGAAACACCATATATTTT. It encodes CSALQGAGNTIYF.

The chain has TRBV29-1 and TRBJ2-7; 11 bases match TRBD1. V was clipped by 7 bases and J by 4 bases; unmatched bases: 9. Germline-derived CDR1 and CDR2 are SQVTM and ANQGSEA. CDR3 length: 14 residues. This CDR3 reads CSARVGTGGYEQYF. CDR3 nucleotide sequence: TGCAGCGCTCGAGTCGGGACAGGGGGATACGAGCAGTACTTC.

Worth noting for this clone: This specimen includes other DNA sequences encoding the same CDR3. Here the CDR3 reads CASSPDSNEKLFF. The DNA of the CDR3 is TGTGCCAGCTCACCAGACAGTAATGAAAAACTGTTTTTT. The chain recombines TRBV18 with TRBJ1-4, with D perhaps TRBD1 (5 bases). The germline CDR1 and CDR2 sequences are KGHSH and LQKENI. This CDR3 is built from 13 residues. Trimming removed 2 bases from V and 4 bases from J, with 5 bases in between.

The CDR3 nucleotides read TGTGCCAGCATTCAGGGGGCCTCCACAGATACGCAGTATTTT. This encodes CASIQGASTDTQYF. This rearrangement joins TRBV28 to TRBJ2-3; 8 bases are a match to TRBD1. V shed 7 bases and J 2 bases; nucleotides not matched to a gene: 5. Per the germline V gene, CDR1 is MDHEN and CDR2 is SYDVKM. The CDR3 runs to 14 residues.

The CDR3 DNA reads as TGTGCCAGCAGCTTAAGGGATTCCGGGACTAGCGGGACTGTGGGGAAAGAGACCCAGTACTTC. Amino acids: CASSLRDSGTSGTVGKETQYF. V and J are TRBV7-8 and TRBJ2-5, with TRBD2 matching over 13 bases. The germline V gene has CDR1 SGHVS and CDR2 FQNEAQ. V lost 2 bases to trimming and J lost 3 bases; unmatched junction nucleotides: 18. The CDR3 covers 21 residues.

The J gene is TRBJ2-2, the V gene TRBV28; 8 bases agree with TRBD2. Germline V gene lookup returns CDR1 MDHEN and CDR2 SYDVKM. V was pared by 6 bases and J by 1 base, with 10 bases of the junction left unmatched. The CDR3 totals 17 residues. CDR3 in DNA: TGTGCCAGCAGCTCGCGGCCTAGCGGGTTGAACACCGGGGAGCTGTTTTTT. Protein sequence: CASSSRPSGLNTGELFF.

J is TRBJ2-1 and V is TRBV5-1; 9 positions agree with TRBD2. CDR1 and CDR2 from the germline V gene are SGHRS and YFSETQ. Trimming at V came to 2 bases and at J to 3 bases, leaving 9 bases not matched to a gene. CDR3 length equals 17 residues. This chain's CDR3 is CASSFASGDAHYNEQFF. CDR3 DNA sequence: TGCGCCAGCAGCTTCGCTAGCGGGGATGCGCACTACAATGAGCAGTTCTTC.

This clone came up once. The rearrangement links TRBV29-1 to TRBJ2-7; a possible D gene is TRBD2 (5 bases). Germline V gene sequence: CDR1 SQVTM, CDR2 ANQGSEA. Trimming pared 7 bases from V and 5 bases from J, leaving 24 bases between. The CDR3 contains 15 residues. CDR3 residues: CSARVGSSSVHEQYF. As DNA, the CDR3 is TGCAGCGCCCGGGTGGGGAGTTCGTCCGTCCACGAGCAGTACTTC.